The 21 T cell receptor beta chains reported below all come from one sample, sequenced in a study of T cells in Graves' hyperthyroidism and ophthalmopathy. What was amplified from RNA transcripts were TCR beta CDR3 regions. An initial round of RT-PCR targeting the TCR CDR3 relied on the HTBI primer set. Via MiXCR, TCRdb re-called the multiplex PCR reads, giving one row per CDR3 protein. The data contain about 460,000 distinct CDR3 sequences, 20% to 25% of them singletons. The sequenced material came from blood. The receptor source for this set is a woman between 70 and 85 years old with Graves' ophthalmopathy.

The gene calls are TRBV27 and TRBJ2-5, with 7 bases that match TRBD1. The length of the CDR3 is 17 residues. The junction had 17 bases not matched to a gene; V was cut back by 5 bases and J by 5 bases. Germline V gene lookup returns CDR1 MNHEY and CDR2 SMNVEV (reference sequence). CDR3 sequence reads: CASSPQSRGRSSETQYF. For the CDR3, the DNA is TGTGCCAGCAGTCCCCAGAGTAGGGGGCGCAGCAGCGAGACCCAGTACTTC.

This clonotype was picked up many times. The V call is TRBV28, the J call TRBJ2-2, with D uncertain. With 6 bases removed from V and 5 bases from J, the gap between germline ends came to 10 bases. Germline CDR1 reads MDHEN; CDR2 reads SYDVKM. The CDR3 loop spans 13 amino acids. The CDR3: CASSGFKTGELFF. As DNA, the CDR3 is TGTGCCAGCAGCGGCTTTAAGACCGGGGAGCTGTTTTTT.

This clonotype has at least ten counts. The genes are TRBV20-1 and TRBJ1-2; D call uncertain. Germline V gives CDR1 DFQATT, CDR2 SNEGSKA (reference sequence). V dropped 3 bases and J dropped 7 bases, with 9 bases sitting between them. The CDR3 has 11 amino acids. Here the CDR3 DNA reads TGCAGTGCTAGTATCTCCCCTGGCTACACCTTC. Translation: CSASISPGYTF.

This sequence joins TRBV10-3 and TRBJ2-1; 10 positions agree with TRBD2. The CDR3 totals 16 residues. J lost 6 bases, V lost 3 bases, and 8 bases had no gene match. CDR1 is ENHRY, CDR2 SYGVKD, per germline. CDR3 nucleotides: TGTGCCATCAGTGAACTAGCGGGAAAAGGAGGCAATGAGCAGTTCTTC. Translated, it gives CAISELAGKGGNEQFF.

The table lists this clonotype with a few counts. The V and J genes are TRBV24-1 and TRBJ2-1, with 9 bases matching TRBD1. The CDR3 is 17 amino acids. The V segment lost 5 bases and the J segment 2 bases; nucleotides outside the gene matches: 9. Per germline, CDR1 KGHDR and CDR2 SFDVKD. Here the CDR3 reads CATSAPPGQGTYNEQFF. The DNA of the CDR3 is TGTGCCACCAGTGCCCCCCCGGGACAGGGAACCTACAATGAGCAGTTCTTC.

This chain joins TRBV7-2 and TRBJ2-7; 7 positions agree with TRBD1. The germline V gene encodes CDR1 SGHTA and CDR2 FQGNSA. Unmatched junction bases numbered 7, after V lost 2 bases and J lost 6 bases. The CDR3 consists of 14 residues. CDR3 sequence reads: CASSLLRTGPEQYF. The CDR3 nucleotides read TGTGCCAGCAGCTTACTCAGGACAGGTCCCGAGCAGTACTTC.

There are a few counts of this clonotype. The V gene is TRBV7-9, the J gene TRBJ2-7, with D unclear. In germline, CDR1 is SEHNR, CDR2 FQNEAQ (reference sequence). Trimming shortened V by 3 bases and J by 2 bases, and 14 bases separated the two germline ends. CDR3 length: 15 amino acids. The CDR3 DNA is TGTGCCAGCAGCTTGACTTGGACGGCCCCCTACGAGCAGTACTTC. It is translated as CASSLTWTAPYEQYF.

The chain has TRBV29-1 and TRBJ1-2; the D is unclear. The V end was cut by 2 bases, the J end by 7 bases, with 8 bases between. There are 11 residues in the CDR3. CDR1 SQVTM and CDR2 ANQGSEA come from the germline V gene. Here the CDR3 DNA reads TGCAGCGTTGAATCCGGGCTTGGCTACACCTTC. It codes for CSVESGLGYTF.

The chain recombines TRBV3-1 with TRBJ1-2; 7 nucleotides align to TRBD1. The V gene end was trimmed by 2 bases and the J gene end by 9 bases; junction bases not matched to a gene: 12. In germline, CDR1 is LGHDT, CDR2 YNNKEL (reference sequence). The CDR3 covers 15 residues. The DNA of the CDR3 is TGTGCCAGCAGCCAATCCACAGGGGTTGGGATACGCTACACCTTC. This codes for CASSQSTGVGIRYTF.

This clonotype was seen only a few times. The chain uses TRBV30 and TRBJ2-3, with 9 nucleotides matching TRBD2. Losses at the gene ends were 4 bases for V and 0 bases for J; bases not matched to a gene: 5. The CDR3 has 15 amino acids. CDR1 GTSNPN and CDR2 SVGIG come from the germline V gene (reference sequence). CDR3 loop: CAWTSGITSTDTQYF. The CDR3 bases are TGTGCCTGGACTAGCGGGATTACTAGCACAGATACGCAGTATTTT. Full variable domain (rest looked up from reference TRBV30 and TRBJ2-3): SQTIHQWPATLVQPVGSPLSLECTVEGTSNPNLYWYRQAAGRGLQLLFYSVGIGQISSEVPQNLSASRPQDRQFILSSKKLLLSDSGFYLCAWTSGITSTDTQYFGPGTRLTVL.

This clonotype came up many times. The chain uses TRBV28 and TRBJ2-2; 10 bases fit TRBD1. V lost 7 bases to trimming and J lost 5 bases; unmatched junction nucleotides: 4. Germline V CDR1 and CDR2: MDHEN, SYDVKM. The CDR3 extends over 14 amino acids. The CDR3 loop is CASIPGQGTGELFF. As DNA, the CDR3 is TGTGCCAGCATTCCGGGACAGGGGACCGGGGAGCTGTTTTTT.

V usage is TRBV5-1 and J usage is TRBJ2-3; D remains unclear. The length of the CDR3 is 19 residues. V was pared by 4 bases and J by 2 bases, with 26 bases between. Germline CDR1 is SGHRS and CDR2 is YFSETQ. In DNA, the CDR3 is TGCGCCAGCAGCGGGAACGCCCGAACAGCTCAATGGAACACAGATACGCAGTATTTT. As protein: CASSGNARTAQWNTDTQYF.

This clonotype was detected ten times or more. V usage is TRBV2 and J usage is TRBJ2-7, with a possible D match to TRBD1 (5 bases). This CDR3 is built from 14 residues. The V gene's germline CDR1 is SNHLY and CDR2 FYNNEI. V was cut by 4 bases and J by 2 bases, with 12 bases left in between. The CDR3 loop is CASSGPRQPYEQYF. For the CDR3, the DNA is TGTGCCAGCAGTGGCCCGAGACAGCCCTACGAGCAGTACTTC.

This clonotype was counted a few times. The V call is TRBV6-2 or TRBV6-3, the J call TRBJ2-1; TRBD2 aligns across 12 bases. V lost 0 bases to trimming and J lost 5 bases; unmatched junction nucleotides: 11. The CDR3 has 19 residues. Germline CDR1 is MNHEY and CDR2 is SVGEGT. In nucleotides, the CDR3 is TGTGCCAGCAGTTACTCGATGCTAGCGGGAGGGCCTGGCCACAATGAGCAGTTCTTC. Protein: CASSYSMLAGGPGHNEQFF.

There are a few counts of this clonotype. CDR3 DNA: TGTGCCATCACCAACAGCGGGACAGACAATGAGCAGTTCTTC. The encoded protein is CAITNSGTDNEQFF. The chain has TRBV10-3 and TRBJ2-1; the D gene could be TRBD1 or TRBD2 (7 bases each). This CDR3 has 14 residues. V gave up 7 bases and J gave up 5 bases, with 15 bases separating them. Germline CDR1 and CDR2: ENHRY and SYGVKD.

The chain is built from TRBV20-1 and TRBJ2-7, with 9 bases aligning to TRBD2. CDR3 length equals 14 residues. Trimming took 0 bases from V and 4 from J; bases not matched to a gene: 4. Germline CDR1 DFQATT, CDR2 SNEGSKA (reference sequence). The CDR3 sequence is CSARDPAGGYEQYF. For the CDR3, the DNA is TGCAGTGCTAGAGACCCAGCGGGAGGTTACGAGCAGTACTTC.

This clonotype was counted many times. The chain is built from TRBV6-2 or TRBV6-3 and TRBJ1-1; 8 nucleotides match TRBD1. The germline gives CDR1 MNHEY, CDR2 SVGEGT. Trimming cost V 0 bases and J 1 base; bases outside gene matches: 10. This CDR3 contains 18 residues. CDR3 sequence (DNA): TGTGCCAGCAGTTACTCACAGCTGGGACAGGCGAAGAACACTGAAGCTTTCTTT. It yields the protein CASSYSQLGQAKNTEAFF.

This clonotype was counted ten times or more. The chain employs TRBV11-2 and TRBJ2-3, with a tentative D call TRBD2 (6 bases). The CDR3 has 17 residues. V lost 1 base and J lost 4, with 18 bases in between. The germline V gene encodes CDR1 SGHAT and CDR2 FQNNGV. The CDR3 bases are TGTGCCAGCAGCTTAGGCAGACGGGAGTGGAAAGCAGATACGCAGTATTTT. It translates to CASSLGRREWKADTQYF.

This clonotype occurred a few times. This may come from a read error, since a much larger clone is one base off. V is TRBV5-1 and J is TRBJ1-1; D is ambiguous. Germline CDR1 SGHRS, CDR2 YFSETQ. V was pared by 3 bases and J by 3 bases, with 9 bases between. The CDR3 covers 13 residues. As DNA, the CDR3 is TGCGCCAGCAGCTCACGGGTGCACACTGAAGCTTTCTTT. It codes for CASSSRVHTEAFF.

This chain uses TRBV19 with TRBJ2-2; 10 positions agree with TRBD2. Trimming cost V 1 base and J 4 bases; bases outside gene matches: 6. The CDR3 is made up of 17 amino acids. Germline V lookup: CDR1 LNHDA, CDR2 SQIVND (reference sequence). In DNA form, the CDR3 reads TGTGCCAGTAGTATAGTAGGGAGCGGGAGGGCCACCGGGGAGCTGTTTTTT. It yields the protein CASSIVGSGRATGELFF. The entire variable domain, with the rest obtained from reference TRBV19 and TRBJ2-2, is as follows: DGGITQSPKYLFRKEGQNVTLSCEQNLNHDAMYWYRQDPGQGLRLIYYSQIVNDFQKGDIAEGYSVSREKKESFPLTVTSAQKNPTAFYLCASSIVGSGRATGELFFGEGSRLTVL.

This clonotype was counted only a few times. The gene calls are TRBV20-1 and TRBJ1-5; D ambiguous. Germline CDR1 is DFQATT and CDR2 is SNEGSKA (reference sequence). This CDR3 contains 14 residues. The germline V and J ends were trimmed by 3 bases and 1 base, with 10 bases remaining between them. The CDR3 region is CSASSGLSNQPQHF. In DNA, the CDR3 is TGCAGTGCTAGTAGTGGATTGAGCAATCAGCCCCAGCATTTT.